This paragraph reports one T cell receptor beta chain. Its antigen is not known. From the reads, TCRdb called clonotypes with MiXCR, one entry per CDR3 protein. This table holds roughly 180,000 distinct CDR3 sequences, about 22% found once. This record comes from a study of T cell repertoires in cytomegalovirus infection. In the study overall: CMV infection plus the matching HLA type was flagged by public TCR beta signatures.

Study results and limitations: CMV-specific TCR beta clonotypes restricted by HLA-C dominated the ex vivo response.

Trimming pared 2 bases from V and 2 bases from J, leaving 6 bases between. The CDR3 is made up of 14 amino acids. Germline values: CDR1 SGHTA, CDR2 FQGNSA. Sequences were derived from CD8+ T cells from cultured PBMCs, sampled from culture after CMV antigen stimulation. The receptor comes from a human donor in good health (CMV status not recorded). Some clones in this sample may be carry-over from other donors' samples. The chain joins TRBV7-2 to TRBJ2-2; no firm D call. CDR3 loop: CASSLRVNTGELFF. The CDR3 DNA sequence: TGTGCCAGCAGCTTACGGGTTAACACCGGGGAGCTGTTTTTT. The whole variable domain, remainder taken from reference TRBV7-2 and TRBJ2-2, is GAGVSQSPSNKVTEKGKDVELRCDPISGHTALYWYRQSLGQGLEFLIYFQGNSAPDKSGLPSDRFSAERTGGSVSTLTIQRTQQEDSAVYLCASSLRVNTGELFFGEGSRLTVL.